This T cell receptor beta chain was recovered during a study of cytomegalovirus exposure and HLA in healthy donors. General study points: Approximately 160 TCR beta chains were listed as cytomegalovirus-associated. In a later analysis, most CMV-associated TCR beta chains appeared HLA-restricted. A later analysis reportedly found that, within productive TCRs, an Asian-associated ancestry cluster had fewer N-insertions than the mean observed across the roughly 730 donors. For cytomegalovirus status, the classifier reportedly gave diagnoses with high specificity and sensitivity.

As regards this clone: Antigen specificity is unknown.

The PCR had 60 Vbeta and 13 Jbeta primers. TCRdb keeps only in-frame clones here, not all; method: immunoSEQ multiplex PCR. The sample includes 95,000 to 100,000 clones, roughly 80% seen only once; the top ten take roughly 2%. Trimming took off 0 bases at V and 2 bases at J, with 14 bases between the two ends. CDR1 and CDR2 (germline): GTSNPN, SVGIG (reference sequence). The CDR3 is 16 amino acids. The chain joins TRBV30 to TRBJ1-5; tentatively, D is TRBD1 (5 bases). The sequence derives from a man aged 35-49 years in good health and CMV-seronegative. The material sequenced was PBMCs. CDR3 in amino acids: CAWSVGGIYGNQPQHF. In DNA, the CDR3 is TGTGCCTGGAGTGTCGGGGGGATATATGGCAATCAGCCCCAGCATTTT.